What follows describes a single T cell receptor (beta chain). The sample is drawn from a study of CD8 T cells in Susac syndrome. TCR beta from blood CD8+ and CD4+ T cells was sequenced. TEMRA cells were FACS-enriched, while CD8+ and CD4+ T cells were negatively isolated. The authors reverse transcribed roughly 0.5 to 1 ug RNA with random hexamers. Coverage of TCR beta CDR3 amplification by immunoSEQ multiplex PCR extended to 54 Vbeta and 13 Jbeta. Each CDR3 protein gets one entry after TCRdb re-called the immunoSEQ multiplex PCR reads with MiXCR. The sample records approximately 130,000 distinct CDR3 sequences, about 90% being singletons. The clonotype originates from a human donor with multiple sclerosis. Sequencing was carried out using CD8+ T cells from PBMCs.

The DNA of the CDR3 is TGTGCCAGCAGTTTTTTGGTTGGAGTAGACGGTATGGTTCCGGACACTGAAGCTTTCTTT. Its protein product is CASSFLVGVDGMVPDTEAFF. The V and J genes are TRBV28 and TRBJ1-1, with D uncertain. The CDR3 sequence is 20 residues long. Trimming stripped 3 bases from V and 3 bases from J, with 29 bases between. CDR1 MDHEN and CDR2 SYDVKM come from the germline V gene.